These 7 T cell receptor beta chains originate from one sample sequenced in a study of identical twins. TCRdb reprocessed the 5' RACE reads via MiXCR and lists one record per CDR3 protein. Here the sample spans roughly 240,000 distinct CDR3 sequences, roughly 7% being singletons. These records were also assigned to another study, of yellow fever vaccine responses in identical twins.

The sequenced sample was memory (CD45RO+) T cells sorted from blood. These TCRs come from a woman aged 18 to 35 in good health.

This clonotype was counted many times. The V call is TRBV12-3 or TRBV12-4, the J call TRBJ1-4; the D gene is possibly TRBD1 (5 bases). CDR3 length equals 14 residues. V lost 5 bases, J lost 4 bases, and 11 bases lay in between. The CDR3: CASSPRQLNEKLFF. The CDR3 DNA follows: TGTGCCAGCAGTCCACGACAGCTTAATGAAAAACTGTTTTTT.

This clonotype was detected a few times. V usage is TRBV29-1 and J usage is TRBJ2-3, with a possible D match to TRBD1 (6 bases). CDR3 length: 14 residues. Germline V CDR1 and CDR2: SQVTM, ANQGSEA. V lost 7 bases and J lost 1, with 15 bases in between. This CDR3 is CSGRKGVGTDTQYF. The CDR3 DNA reads TGCAGCGGCAGAAAGGGGGTGGGCACAGATACGCAGTATTTT.

The chain couples TRBV5-1 to TRBJ2-6, with 8 positions matching TRBD2. The V and J ends lost 2 bases and 0 bases, in that order; junction bases with no gene match: 10. The germline V gene has CDR1 SGHRS and CDR2 YFSETQ. This CDR3 has 19 amino acids. In DNA form, the CDR3 reads TGCGCCAGCAGCTTTCGGGGGGGCCTCGATAGCTCTGGGGCCAACGTCCTGACTTTC. This translates into CASSFRGGLDSSGANVLTF.

The chain employs TRBV28 and TRBJ2-5, with 10 bases lining up with TRBD1. Trimming removed 3 bases from V and 1 base from J; junction bases left unmatched: 2. This CDR3 spans 15 amino acids. Germline V gene lookup returns CDR1 MDHEN and CDR2 SYDVKM. CDR3 nucleotide sequence: TGTGCCAGCAGTTTCCGGACAGGGGGCCAAGAGACCCAGTACTTC. It specifies CASSFRTGGQETQYF.

This chain connects TRBV4-2 to TRBJ2-5, with 9 bases aligning to TRBD2. The CDR3 totals 16 residues. The germline CDR1 and CDR2 sequences are LGHNA and YNFKEQ. Trimming removed 8 bases from V and 5 bases from J; junction bases left unmatched: 15. CDR3 coding DNA: TGTGCCAGCCGAAGCGCCGGGACTAGCCTAATGGAGACCCAGTACTTC. Amino acid sequence: CASRSAGTSLMETQYF.

The CDR3 DNA reads as TGTGCCAGCAGTGCCCAGGGTTATACGCAGTATTTT. The encoded protein is CASSAQGYTQYF. The rearrangement uses TRBV27 and TRBJ2-3; perhaps TRBD1 as D (5 bases). The germline V gene encodes CDR1 MNHEY and CDR2 SMNVEV (reference sequence). The V end lost 5 bases, the J end lost 7 bases, and 10 bases lay between the germline ends. CDR3 length equals 12 residues.

This clonotype was observed a few times. V gene TRBV6-5 combines with J gene TRBJ2-1, with TRBD2 matching 10 bases. V lost 2 bases to trimming and J lost 2 bases; unmatched junction nucleotides: 3. The CDR3 has 16 residues. CDR1 is MNHEY, CDR2 SVGAGI, per germline. CDR3 sequence: CASSYLAGAPYNEQFF. The CDR3 DNA reads as TGTGCCAGCAGTTACCTAGCGGGAGCCCCCTACAATGAGCAGTTCTTC.